A single sample gave rise to the 28 T cell receptor beta chains below, sequenced in a study of T cells after posttransplantation cyclophosphamide. Libraries were prepared by immunoSEQ multiplex PCR; TCRdb keeps only in-frame clonotypes and omits some of them. Captured here are some 16,000 clones, none seen once; the top ten comprise about 0.54%. A marrow graft followed busulfan-fludarabine conditioning, with cyclophosphamide on days +3 and +4. This sample comprised PBMCs, obtained after allogeneic stem cell transplant with posttransplant cyclophosphamide. The source is a female patient between 30 and 40 years old who received an allogeneic stem cell transplant from a related donor, was CMV-positive, and had no GVHD. Some T cells may trace back to the graft donor.

This clone was observed many times. The chain couples TRBV9 to TRBJ2-2, with TRBD2 identical over 9 bases. The CDR3 loop spans 17 amino acids. Germline CDR1 SGDLS, CDR2 YYNGEE. The V gene end was trimmed by 0 bases and the J gene end by 5 bases; junction bases not matched to a gene: 8. CDR3 sequence (DNA): TGTGCCAGCAGCGTAGGGAGTAGCGGGAGTAGGACCGGGGAGCTGTTTTTT. Protein: CASSVGSSGSRTGELFF.

A few counts support this clone. The rearrangement uses TRBV28 and TRBJ2-1, with D unclear. V gave up 3 bases and J gave up 5 bases, with 11 bases separating them. The CDR3 has 14 residues. Germline values: CDR1 MDHEN, CDR2 SYDVKM. The CDR3 loop reads CASSFIATDNEQFF. The CDR3 DNA reads TGTGCCAGCAGTTTTATTGCGACTGACAATGAGCAGTTCTTC.

There are many counts of this clone. This rearrangement joins TRBV27 to TRBJ2-5; TRBD2 matches 7 bases. Losses at the gene ends were 8 bases for V and 0 bases for J; bases not matched to a gene: 12. From germline, CDR1 is MNHEY and CDR2 SMNVEV (reference sequence). The CDR3 spans 16 residues. CDR3 sequence reads: CASAGGIGRYQETQYF. CDR3 nucleotide sequence: TGTGCCAGCGCCGGGGGGATAGGCCGGTACCAAGAGACCCAGTACTTC.

The sample holds many counts of this clone. This chain links TRBV27 with TRBJ2-3, with unresolved D. Trimming removed 1 base from V and 2 bases from J, with 19 bases in between. Germline CDR1 and CDR2: MNHEY and SMNVEV (reference sequence). The length of the CDR3 is 18 residues. CDR3 loop: CASSLLGIRGSVTDTQYF. The CDR3, as DNA: TGTGCCAGCAGTTTATTGGGTATAAGAGGATCGGTCACAGATACGCAGTATTTT.

Ten or more counts support this clone. This chain connects TRBV10-3 to TRBJ2-5; 9 nucleotides line up with TRBD2. The CDR3 runs 16 residues. The germline CDR1 and CDR2 sequences are ENHRY and SYGVKD. Trimming took 7 bases from V and 1 from J; bases not matched to a gene: 10. The CDR3 DNA reads TGTGCCATCACTCGTCGTGCGGGAGGGAGCCAAGAGACCCAGTACTTC. Encoded protein: CAITRRAGGSQETQYF.

In this sample, this clone is medium-sized. The chain joins TRBV5-5 to TRBJ1-1; 9 bases are a match to TRBD1. Looked up from germline, CDR1 is SGHKS and CDR2 is YYEKEE (reference sequence). V was clipped by 1 base and J by 11 bases; unmatched bases: 12. CDR3 length equals 15 residues. The CDR3 DNA reads TGTGCCAGCAGCTTGCTTCCGGGACAGGGTTCTTTGGCTTTCTTT. Protein sequence: CASSLLPGQGSLAFF.

This clone was counted at least ten times. This rearrangement joins TRBV6-6 to TRBJ2-7, with 11 bases aligning to TRBD2. The CDR3 spans 15 residues. In germline, CDR1 is MNHNY, CDR2 SVGAGI (reference sequence). V trimming: 6 bases; J trimming: 3 bases; junction bases outside the gene matches: 7. CDR3 sequence: CASRLGLAGIYEQYF. The CDR3 DNA reads TGTGCCAGCAGGCTAGGACTAGCGGGTATCTACGAGCAGTACTTC.

This clone was seen at least ten times. The chain employs TRBV27 and TRBJ2-7; 9 bases line up with TRBD1. Losses at the gene ends were 5 bases for V and 2 bases for J; bases not matched to a gene: 19. CDR3 length equals 19 residues. Germline CDR1 reads MNHEY; CDR2 reads SMNVEV (reference sequence). Written as DNA, the CDR3 is TGTGCCAGCAGTACCACCGGGACAGGGTGGTTTCTACCCGCCTACGAGCAGTACTTC. Protein product: CASSTTGTGWFLPAYEQYF.

In its sample, this clone was seen many times. V is TRBV5-1 and J is TRBJ1-2; the D is unclear. Germline-derived CDR1 and CDR2 are SGHRS and YFSETQ. Trimming removed 3 bases at V and 5 bases at J, with 17 bases between. CDR3 length: 15 residues. CDR3 DNA sequence: TGCGCCAGCAGCTGGGGAGGTAGGGCAGAGTATGGCTACACCTTC. This sequence encodes CASSWGGRAEYGYTF.

At least ten counts were recorded for this clone. Here the CDR3 DNA reads TGTGCCAGCAGCCCGACAGGGGATCAAGAGACCCAGTACTTC. Translated, it gives CASSPTGDQETQYF. This rearrangement joins TRBV7-2 to TRBJ2-5; 8 positions agree with TRBD1. This CDR3 has 14 residues. Per germline, CDR1 SGHTA and CDR2 FQGNSA. With 5 bases clipped from V and 2 bases from J, the junction kept 4 bases outside the gene matches.

This clone appeared many times. This chain links TRBV6-6 with TRBJ1-5; tentative D call: TRBD1 (6 bases). Germline CDR1 MNHNY, CDR2 SVGAGI (reference sequence). The CDR3 spans 16 residues. The germline V and J ends were trimmed by 5 bases and 2 bases, with 16 bases remaining between them. In nucleotides, the CDR3 is TGTGCCAGCAGTAGAGCCAGGGGTATGGGCAATCAGCCCCAGCATTTT. Amino acid sequence: CASSRARGMGNQPQHF.

This clone was counted at least ten times. The chain is built from TRBV7-8 and TRBJ2-4; the match to TRBD2 covers 15 bases. The CDR3 sequence is 18 residues long. CDR1 SGHVS and CDR2 FQNEAQ come from the germline V gene. Trimming at V came to 1 base and at J to 1 base, leaving 2 bases not matched to a gene. CDR3 protein: CASSLGTSGRAAKNIQYF. CDR3 coding DNA: TGTGCCAGCAGCTTAGGGACTAGCGGGAGGGCGGCCAAAAACATTCAGTACTTC.

There are many counts of this clone. The chain couples TRBV7-9 to TRBJ1-1; TRBD1 is a possible D gene (6 bases). The germline V gene has CDR1 SEHNR and CDR2 FQNEAQ (reference sequence). V was cut by 9 bases and J by 1 base, with 18 bases left in between. The CDR3 loop spans 15 amino acids. The CDR3 sequence: CASKLWGQENTEAFF. The CDR3 DNA reads TGTGCCAGTAAGCTTTGGGGACAAGAGAACACTGAAGCTTTCTTT.

This clone was seen ten or more times. The rearrangement joins TRBV15 to TRBJ2-3; TRBD1 aligns across 8 bases. CDR1 is LNHNV and CDR2 is YYDKDF in the germline V gene (reference sequence). The CDR3 has 15 amino acids. Trimming took 3 bases from V and 2 from J; bases not matched to a gene: 4. CDR3 nucleotides: TGTGCCACCAGCAGCAGGACAGGGAACACAGATACGCAGTATTTT. It translates to CATSSRTGNTDTQYF.

This clone came up many times. The CDR3 nucleotides are TGTGCCAGCAGCGTAGCGATAGCGCTCGATGAGCAGTTCTTC. This gives the protein CASSVAIALDEQFF. The chain uses TRBV9 and TRBJ2-1; perhaps TRBD2 as D (5 bases). V dropped 0 bases and J dropped 8 bases, with 12 bases sitting between them. The length of the CDR3 is 14 residues. Per the germline V gene, CDR1 is SGDLS and CDR2 is YYNGEE.

Ten or more counts support this clone. The chain carries TRBV28 and TRBJ2-5; 8 nucleotides align to TRBD2. CDR1 is MDHEN and CDR2 is SYDVKM in the germline V gene. V shed 2 bases, J shed 7 bases, and the junction held 3 bases outside the gene matches. This CDR3 is built from 13 residues. In DNA form, the CDR3 reads TGTGCCAGCAGTTTAGCGGGGGGAAGGACCCAGTACTTC. This codes for CASSLAGGRTQYF.

The sample holds many counts of this clone. The rearrangement links TRBV7-8 to TRBJ2-1, with D possibly being TRBD1 (6 bases). V dropped 2 bases and J dropped 2 bases, with 10 bases sitting between them. The germline CDR1 and CDR2 sequences are SGHVS and FQNEAQ. The CDR3 loop spans 15 amino acids. In DNA, the CDR3 is TGTGCCAGCAGCTTAAGGGACACAGCCTACAATGAGCAGTTCTTC. Translated, it gives CASSLRDTAYNEQFF.

This clone was recorded at least ten times. The rearrangement uses TRBV7-3 and TRBJ2-7, with 8 bases lining up with TRBD1. Germline V lookup: CDR1 SGHTA, CDR2 FQGTGA. The CDR3 has 14 amino acids. J was trimmed by 4 bases and V by 3 bases; bases with no gene match: 5. This CDR3 reads CASSLDREPYEQYF. The CDR3 DNA sequence: TGTGCCAGCAGCTTGGACAGGGAACCGTACGAGCAGTACTTC.

This clone was detected many times. The gene calls are TRBV7-3 and TRBJ1-6, with D possibly matching TRBD1 (6 bases). V lost 5 bases and J 6 bases, leaving 11 bases between the germline ends. Germline lookup yields CDR1 SGHTA and CDR2 FQGTGA. The CDR3 contains 14 residues. The CDR3, as DNA: TGTGCCAGCAGCCTCGGGACATCTAATTCACCCCTCCACTTT. Translating it yields CASSLGTSNSPLHF. The full variable domain, completed using reference TRBV7-3 and TRBJ1-6, is GAGVSQTPSNKVTEKGKYVELRCDPISGHTALYWYRQSLGQGPEFLIYFQGTGAADDSGLPNDRFFAVRPEGSVSTLKIQRTERGDSAVYLCASSLGTSNSPLHFGNGTRLTVT.

There are many counts of this clone. The rearrangement uses TRBV7-2 and TRBJ2-3; 13 positions match TRBD2. Germline lookup yields CDR1 SGHTA and CDR2 FQGNSA. The CDR3 consists of 16 residues. Trimming removed 5 bases from V and 2 bases from J; junction bases left unmatched: 4. CDR3 nucleotides: TGTGCCAGCAGCACGGGACTAGCGGGACTCACAGATACGCAGTATTTT. Its protein product is CASSTGLAGLTDTQYF. The entire variable domain, with the rest obtained from reference TRBV7-2 and TRBJ2-3, is as follows: GAGVSQSPSNKVTEKGKDVELRCDPISGHTALYWYRQSLGQGLEFLIYFQGNSAPDKSGLPSDRFSAERTGGSVSTLTIQRTQQEDSAVYLCASSTGLAGLTDTQYFGPGTRLTVL.

This clone was seen at least ten times. In DNA form, the CDR3 reads TGTGCCAGCAGTTCTCCTAGCACAGATACGCAGTATTTT. Translation: CASSSPSTDTQYF. V and J are TRBV28 and TRBJ2-3, with D unresolved. The ends were cut back, 4 bases at V and 0 bases at J, with 5 bases in the middle. CDR1 and CDR2 (germline): MDHEN, SYDVKM. The CDR3 is 13 residues long.

At least ten counts were recorded for this clone. The chain is built from TRBV7-8 and TRBJ1-5; 9 bases line up with TRBD1. The germline V gene encodes CDR1 SGHVS and CDR2 FQNEAQ. The CDR3 sequence is 15 residues long. Trimming removed 2 bases from V and 6 bases from J; junction bases left unmatched: 5. The CDR3 here is CASSLLQGARQPQHF. CDR3 in DNA: TGTGCCAGCAGCTTATTACAGGGGGCGCGTCAGCCCCAGCATTTT.

This clone was counted many times. The gene calls are TRBV10-3 and TRBJ2-5; tentative D call: TRBD1 (7 bases). The V and J ends lost 4 bases and 5 bases respectively, with 14 bases between them. Germline CDR1 is ENHRY and CDR2 is SYGVKD. The CDR3 runs to 14 residues. The CDR3 DNA reads TGTGCCATCAGTGGGCAGGGGGAGGTGGAGACCCAGTACTTC. Translating gives CAISGQGEVETQYF.

The table lists this clone with many counts. V usage is TRBV5-1 and J usage is TRBJ2-5, with 7 positions matching TRBD1. The V and J ends lost 2 bases and 3 bases, in that order; junction bases with no gene match: 7. This CDR3 has 15 amino acids. Germline V lookup: CDR1 SGHRS, CDR2 YFSETQ. Here the CDR3 reads CASSLSGQIEETQYF. The CDR3 coding sequence is TGCGCCAGCAGCTTATCGGGACAGATTGAAGAGACCCAGTACTTC.

This clone was counted ten times or more. The V call is TRBV5-1, the J call TRBJ1-5; D possibly corresponds to TRBD1 (5 bases). In germline, CDR1 is SGHRS, CDR2 YFSETQ. The CDR3 loop spans 14 amino acids. Trimming pared 4 bases from V and 2 bases from J, leaving 10 bases between. The CDR3 reads CASSERGGNQPQHF. The CDR3 DNA reads as TGCGCCAGCAGCGAGCGGGGGGGCAATCAGCCCCAGCATTTT.

This clone was observed many times. The V gene is TRBV5-5, the J gene TRBJ2-7; 7 bases fit TRBD2. The J segment lost 12 bases and the V segment lost 2 bases, leaving 11 bases of the junction unmatched. The CDR3 is 13 residues long. Germline CDR1 reads SGHKS; CDR2 reads YYEKEE (reference sequence). CDR3 sequence: CASSFGLAAFVYF. Here the CDR3 DNA reads TGTGCCAGCAGCTTCGGCCTAGCGGCTTTCGTGTACTTC.

This clone was recorded at least ten times. In DNA form, the CDR3 reads TGTGCCAGCAGCACAAGATCAGGGGAAGAGACCCAGTACTTC. Encoded protein: CASSTRSGEETQYF. The chain employs TRBV7-2 and TRBJ2-5; D possibly corresponds to TRBD1 (6 bases). Germline values: CDR1 SGHTA, CDR2 FQGNSA. The CDR3 is 14 residues long. V lost 5 bases and J lost 3, with 13 bases in between. Filled out from reference TRBV7-2 and TRBJ2-5, the complete variable domain reads GAGVSQSPSNKVTEKGKDVELRCDPISGHTALYWYRQSLGQGLEFLIYFQGNSAPDKSGLPSDRFSAERTGGSVSTLTIQRTQQEDSAVYLCASSTRSGEETQYFGPGTRLLVL.

This clone was picked up many times. The chain employs TRBV28 and TRBJ1-4; tentatively, D is TRBD1 (6 bases). This CDR3 comprises 15 residues. V lost 4 bases and J 3 bases, leaving 12 bases between the germline ends. Germline V gives CDR1 MDHEN, CDR2 SYDVKM. The CDR3 DNA follows: TGTGCCAGCAGTTACCCAGGGGCTTCTAATGAAAAACTGTTTTTT. Protein product: CASSYPGASNEKLFF.